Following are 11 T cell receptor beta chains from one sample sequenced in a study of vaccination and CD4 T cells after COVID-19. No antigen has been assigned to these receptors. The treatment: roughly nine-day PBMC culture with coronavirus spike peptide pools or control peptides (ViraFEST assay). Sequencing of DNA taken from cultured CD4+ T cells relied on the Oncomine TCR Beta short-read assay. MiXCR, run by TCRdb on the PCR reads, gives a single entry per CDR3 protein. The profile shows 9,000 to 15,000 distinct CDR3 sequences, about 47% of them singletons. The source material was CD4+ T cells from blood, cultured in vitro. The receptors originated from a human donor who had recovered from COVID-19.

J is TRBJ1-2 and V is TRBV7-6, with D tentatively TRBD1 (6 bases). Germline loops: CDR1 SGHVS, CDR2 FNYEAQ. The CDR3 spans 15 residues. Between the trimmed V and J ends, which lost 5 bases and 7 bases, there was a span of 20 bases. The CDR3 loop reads CASSPIETRGGGYTF. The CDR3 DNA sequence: TGTGCCAGCAGCCCCATCGAGACCAGGGGAGGTGGCTACACCTTC.

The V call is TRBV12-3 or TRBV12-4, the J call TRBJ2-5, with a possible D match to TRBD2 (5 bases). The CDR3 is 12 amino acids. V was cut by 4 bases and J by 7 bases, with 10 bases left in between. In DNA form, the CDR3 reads TGTGCCAGCAGTTCTAGCCGCTGGACCCAGTACTTC. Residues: CASSSSRWTQYF.

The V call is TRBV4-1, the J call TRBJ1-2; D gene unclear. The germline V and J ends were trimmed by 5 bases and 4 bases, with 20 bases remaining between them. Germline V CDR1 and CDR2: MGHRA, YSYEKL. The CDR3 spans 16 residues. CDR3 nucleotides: TGCGCCAGCAGCGCTGCTGGGATTACCAGCCCCTATGGCTACACCTTC. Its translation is CASSAAGITSPYGYTF.

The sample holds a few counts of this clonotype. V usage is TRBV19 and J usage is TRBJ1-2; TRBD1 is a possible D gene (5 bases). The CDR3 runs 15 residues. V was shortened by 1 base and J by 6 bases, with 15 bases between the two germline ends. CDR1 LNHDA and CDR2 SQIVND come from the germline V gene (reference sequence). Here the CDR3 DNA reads TGTGCCAGTAGTATAGCACAGGCCGAAAGGCATGGCTACACCTTC. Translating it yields CASSIAQAERHGYTF.

CDR3 sequence: CASSGGLAANEQFF. Written as DNA, the CDR3 is TGTGCCAGCAGCGGGGGACTAGCGGCCAATGAGCAGTTCTTC. The chain recombines TRBV9 with TRBJ2-1, with TRBD2 matching over 11 bases. CDR3 length: 14 amino acids. Trimming took 3 bases from V and 6 from J; bases not matched to a gene: 2. Germline V lookup: CDR1 SGDLS, CDR2 YYNGEE. Full variable domain (outside the CDR3, taken from reference TRBV9 and TRBJ2-1): DSGVTQTPKHLITATGQRVTLRCSPRSGDLSVYWYQQSLDQGLQFLIQYYNGEERAKGNILERFSAQQFPDLHSELNLSSLELGDSALYFCASSGGLAANEQFFGPGTRLTVL.

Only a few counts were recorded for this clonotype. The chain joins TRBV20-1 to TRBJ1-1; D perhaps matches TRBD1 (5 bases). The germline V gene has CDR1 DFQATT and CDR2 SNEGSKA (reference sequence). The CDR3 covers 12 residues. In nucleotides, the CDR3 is TGCAGCGGTAAACAGGTGAACACTGAAGCTTTCTTT. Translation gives CSGKQVNTEAFF.

CDR3 region: CSGGQGTNRQETQYF. Written as DNA, the CDR3 is TGCAGTGGAGGACAGGGTACGAATCGCCAAGAGACCCAGTACTTC. This chain connects TRBV20-1 to TRBJ2-5; 8 bases align to TRBD1. The J segment lost 1 base and the V segment lost 7 bases, leaving 11 bases of the junction unmatched. CDR3 size: 15 residues. CDR1 is DFQATT, CDR2 SNEGSKA, per germline (reference sequence).

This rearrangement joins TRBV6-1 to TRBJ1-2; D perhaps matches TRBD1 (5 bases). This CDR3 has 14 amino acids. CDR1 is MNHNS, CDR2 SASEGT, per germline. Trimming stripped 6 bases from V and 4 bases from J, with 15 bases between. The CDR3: CASRSRDPPYGYTF. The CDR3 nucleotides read TGTGCCAGCAGATCCAGGGACCCCCCCTATGGCTACACCTTC.

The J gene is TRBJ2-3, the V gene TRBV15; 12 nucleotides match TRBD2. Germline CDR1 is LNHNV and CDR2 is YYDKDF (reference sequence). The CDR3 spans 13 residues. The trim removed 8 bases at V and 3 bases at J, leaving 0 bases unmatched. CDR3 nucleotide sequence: TGTGCCACCCTAGCGGGGGGGACAGATACGCAGTATTTT. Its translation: CATLAGGTDTQYF.

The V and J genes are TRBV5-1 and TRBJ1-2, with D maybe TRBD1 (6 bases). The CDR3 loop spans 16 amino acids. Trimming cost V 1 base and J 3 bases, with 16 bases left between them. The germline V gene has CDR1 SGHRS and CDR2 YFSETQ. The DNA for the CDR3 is TGCGCCAGCAGCTTGCTTACCGGGACACACGACTATGGCTACACCTTC. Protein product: CASSLLTGTHDYGYTF. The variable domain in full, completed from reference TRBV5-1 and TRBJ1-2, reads KAGVTQTPRYLIKTRGQQVTLSCSPISGHRSVSWYQQTPGQGLQFLFEYFSETQRNKGNFPGRFSGRQFSNSRSEMNVSTLELGDSALYLCASSLLTGTHDYGYTFGSGTRLTVV.

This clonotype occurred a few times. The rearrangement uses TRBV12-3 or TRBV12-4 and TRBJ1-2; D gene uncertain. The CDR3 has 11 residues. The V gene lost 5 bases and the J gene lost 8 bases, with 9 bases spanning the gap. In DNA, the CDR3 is TGTGCCAGCAGTAAGGCTCGAGGCTACACCTTC. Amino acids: CASSKARGYTF.